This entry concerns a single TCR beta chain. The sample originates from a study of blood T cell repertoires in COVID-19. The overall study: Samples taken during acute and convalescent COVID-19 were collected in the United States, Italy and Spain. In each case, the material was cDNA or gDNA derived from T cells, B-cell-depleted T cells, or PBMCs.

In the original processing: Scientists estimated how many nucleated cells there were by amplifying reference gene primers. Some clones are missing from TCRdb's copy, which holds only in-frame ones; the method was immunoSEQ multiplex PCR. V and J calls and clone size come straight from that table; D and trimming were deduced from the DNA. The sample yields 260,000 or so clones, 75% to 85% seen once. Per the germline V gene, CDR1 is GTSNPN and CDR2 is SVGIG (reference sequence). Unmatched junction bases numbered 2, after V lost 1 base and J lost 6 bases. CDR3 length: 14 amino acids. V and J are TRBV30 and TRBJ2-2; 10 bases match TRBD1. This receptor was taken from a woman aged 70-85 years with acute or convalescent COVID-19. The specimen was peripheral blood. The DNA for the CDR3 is TGTGCCTGGAGTGGGGACAGGGGATCCGGGGAGCTGTTTTTT. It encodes CAWSGDRGSGELFF.